This T cell receptor (beta chain) appears in the sequencing data of a study of T cells in narcolepsy. The data were produced by immunoSEQ multiplex PCR, yet TCRdb's version contains in-frame clones alone and is incomplete. The sample holds some 14,000 clones, approximately 91% seen once. Findings of the study overall: Healthy controls reportedly lacked the autoreactive clonotypes serially found in patients' blood. Autoreactive HCRT-specific and TRIB2-specific clonotypes were marked in same-patient CSF-versus-blood CD4+ comparisons.

On this clone itself: Its cognate antigen is unknown.

The specimen sequenced was CD45RA- memory CD4+ T cells from PBMCs. The sequence derives from a human donor with narcolepsy.

For the CDR3, the DNA is TGTGCCAGCAGCTCACCGCGGGCGCTAGTTGGAGAGACCCAGTACTTC. Translating it yields CASSSPRALVGETQYF. This chain links TRBV11-2 with TRBJ2-5, with D perhaps matching TRBD2 (5 bases). Looked up from germline, CDR1 is SGHAT and CDR2 is FQNNGV. Trimming pared 4 bases from V and 4 bases from J, leaving 19 bases between. The CDR3 has 16 amino acids.